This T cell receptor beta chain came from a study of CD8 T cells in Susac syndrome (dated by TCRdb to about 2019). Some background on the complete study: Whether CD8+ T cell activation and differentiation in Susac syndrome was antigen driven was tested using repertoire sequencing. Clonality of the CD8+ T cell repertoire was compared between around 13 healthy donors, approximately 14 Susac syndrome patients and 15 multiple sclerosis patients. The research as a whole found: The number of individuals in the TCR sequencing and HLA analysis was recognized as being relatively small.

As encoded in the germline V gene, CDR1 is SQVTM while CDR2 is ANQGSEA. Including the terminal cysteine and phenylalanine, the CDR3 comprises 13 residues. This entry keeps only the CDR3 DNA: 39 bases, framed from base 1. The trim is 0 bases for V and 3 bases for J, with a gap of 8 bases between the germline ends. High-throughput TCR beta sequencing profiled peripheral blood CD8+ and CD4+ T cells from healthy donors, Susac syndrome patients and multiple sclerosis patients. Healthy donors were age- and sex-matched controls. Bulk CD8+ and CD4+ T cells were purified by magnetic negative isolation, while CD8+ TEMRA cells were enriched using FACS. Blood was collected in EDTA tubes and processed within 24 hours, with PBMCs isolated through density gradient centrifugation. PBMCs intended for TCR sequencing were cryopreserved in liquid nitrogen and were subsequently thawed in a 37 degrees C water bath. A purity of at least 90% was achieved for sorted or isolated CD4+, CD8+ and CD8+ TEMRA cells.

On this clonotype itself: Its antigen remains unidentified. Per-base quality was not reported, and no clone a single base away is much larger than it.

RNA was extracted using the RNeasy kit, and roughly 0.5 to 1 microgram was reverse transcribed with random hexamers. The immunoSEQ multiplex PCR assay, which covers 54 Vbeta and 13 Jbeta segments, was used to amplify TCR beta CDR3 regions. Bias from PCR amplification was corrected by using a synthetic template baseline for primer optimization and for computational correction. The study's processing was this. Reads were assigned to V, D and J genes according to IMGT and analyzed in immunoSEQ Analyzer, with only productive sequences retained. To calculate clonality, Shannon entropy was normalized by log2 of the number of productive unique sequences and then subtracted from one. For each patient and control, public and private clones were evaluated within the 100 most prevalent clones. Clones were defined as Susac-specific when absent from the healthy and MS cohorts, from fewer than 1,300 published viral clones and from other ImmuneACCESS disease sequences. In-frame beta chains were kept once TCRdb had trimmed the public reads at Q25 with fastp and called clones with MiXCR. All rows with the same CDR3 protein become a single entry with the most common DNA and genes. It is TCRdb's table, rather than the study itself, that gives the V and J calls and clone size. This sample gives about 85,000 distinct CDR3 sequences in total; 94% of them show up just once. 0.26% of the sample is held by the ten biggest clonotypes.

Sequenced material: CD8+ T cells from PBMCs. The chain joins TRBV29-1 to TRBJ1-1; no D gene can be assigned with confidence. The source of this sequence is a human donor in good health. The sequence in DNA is TGCAGCGTTGAAGAATGGGTTGACACTGAAGCTTTCTTT. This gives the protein CSVEEWVDTEAFF. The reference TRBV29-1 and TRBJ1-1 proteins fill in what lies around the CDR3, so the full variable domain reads SAVISQKPSRDICQRGTSLTIQCQVDSQVTMMFWYRQQPGQSLTLIATANQGSEATYESGFVIDKFPISRPNLTFSTLTVSNMSPEDSSIYLCSVEEWVDTEAFFGQGTRLTVV.